Shown below are 3 T cell receptor beta chains from a single sample sequenced in a study of naive and memory T cell subsets. An equimolar mix of two oligonucleotides served as the beta constant-region primer for TRBC1 and TRBC2. Nested alpha and beta constant-region primers with the SP2 primer drove four PCR rounds on ligated cDNA. TCRdb called the UMI-ligation and nested PCR reads again in MiXCR, with one record for every CDR3 protein. Altogether some 15,000 distinct CDR3 sequences are present, just over 8.5% being singletons, with the ten largest covering 23%. The sample was central memory CD8+ T cells from blood. Receptors were obtained from a human donor in good health.

There are many counts of this clonotype. The chain links TRBV5-1 to TRBJ2-7, with D possibly matching TRBD2 (6 bases). The CDR3 length is 13 residues. Trimming stripped 4 bases from V and 4 bases from J, with 12 bases between. The germline V gene has CDR1 SGHRS and CDR2 YFSETQ. The CDR3 here is CASSPGSSYEQYF. The CDR3 bases are TGCGCCAGCAGCCCCGGGAGCAGTTACGAGCAGTACTTC.

The chain employs TRBV27 and TRBJ2-7; D perhaps matches TRBD2 (5 bases). Germline V gene data show CDR1 as MNHEY and CDR2 as SMNVEV (reference sequence). Trimming removed 6 bases at V and 2 bases at J, with 11 bases between. The CDR3 spans 13 residues. As DNA, the CDR3 is TGTGCCAGCAGCAAACTAGTTGCCTACGAGCAGTACTTC. As protein: CASSKLVAYEQYF.

This clonotype occurred a few times. This chain links TRBV6-4 with TRBJ2-7, with TRBD1 matching 7 bases. This CDR3 region has 14 residues. CDR1 is MRHNA, CDR2 SNTAGT, per germline. The J segment lost 0 bases and the V segment lost 6 bases, leaving 5 bases of the junction unmatched. The CDR3 spells CASRTGRSSYEQYF. The CDR3 bases are TGTGCCAGCAGGACAGGGCGGTCCTCCTACGAGCAGTACTTC.